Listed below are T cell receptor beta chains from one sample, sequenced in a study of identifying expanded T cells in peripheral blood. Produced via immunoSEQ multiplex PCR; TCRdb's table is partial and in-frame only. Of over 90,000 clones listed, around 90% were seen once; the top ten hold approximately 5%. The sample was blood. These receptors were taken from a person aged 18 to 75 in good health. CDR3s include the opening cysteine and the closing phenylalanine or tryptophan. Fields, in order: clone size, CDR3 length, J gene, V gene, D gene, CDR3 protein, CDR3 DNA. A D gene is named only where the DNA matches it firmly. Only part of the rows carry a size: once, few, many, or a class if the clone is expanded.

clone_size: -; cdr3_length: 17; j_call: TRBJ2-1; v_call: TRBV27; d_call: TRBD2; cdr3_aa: CASSPTPQGLARNEQFF; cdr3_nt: TGTGCCAGCAGCCCTACGCCACAGGGACTAGCACGGAATGAGCAGTTCTTC
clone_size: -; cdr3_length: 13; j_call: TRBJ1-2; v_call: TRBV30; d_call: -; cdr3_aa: CAWSDLSRFGYTF; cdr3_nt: TGTGCCTGGAGTGATCTAAGCCGGTTTGGCTACACCTTC
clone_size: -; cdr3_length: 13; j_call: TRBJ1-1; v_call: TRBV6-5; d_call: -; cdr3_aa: CASSYRGARQTFF; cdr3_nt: TGTGCCAGCAGTTATCGTGGGGCGCGACAAACTTTCTTT
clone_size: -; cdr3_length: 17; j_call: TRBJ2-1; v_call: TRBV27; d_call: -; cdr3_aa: CASSSDRGTSIYNEQFF; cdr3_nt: TGTGCCAGCAGTTCAGACCGCGGGACATCAATCTACAATGAGCAGTTCTTC
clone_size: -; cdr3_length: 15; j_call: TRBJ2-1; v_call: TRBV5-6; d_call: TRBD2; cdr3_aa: CASAPSGRSYNEQFF; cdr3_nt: TGTGCCAGCGCCCCTAGCGGGAGGAGTTACAATGAGCAGTTCTTC
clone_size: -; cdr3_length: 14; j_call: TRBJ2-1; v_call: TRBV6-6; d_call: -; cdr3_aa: CASIRGRSYNEQFF; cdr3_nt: TGTGCCAGCATCCGGGGGCGCTCCTACAATGAGCAGTTCTTC
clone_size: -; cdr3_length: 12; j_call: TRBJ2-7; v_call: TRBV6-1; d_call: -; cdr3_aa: CASSLGSYEQYF; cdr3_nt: TGTGCCAGCAGCTTGGGCTCCTACGAGCAGTACTTC
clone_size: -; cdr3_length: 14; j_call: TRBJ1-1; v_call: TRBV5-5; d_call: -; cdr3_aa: CASSFLGLATEAFF; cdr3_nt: TGTGCCAGCAGTTTCCTAGGACTGGCCACTGAAGCTTTCTTT
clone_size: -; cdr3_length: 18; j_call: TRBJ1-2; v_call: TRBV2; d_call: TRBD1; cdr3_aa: CASSARIRDRGPNYGYTF; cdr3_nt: TGTGCCAGCAGTGCAAGAATCCGGGACAGGGGGCCCAACTATGGCTACACCTTC
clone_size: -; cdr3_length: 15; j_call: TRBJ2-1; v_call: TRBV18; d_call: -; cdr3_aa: CASSPPSPVYNEQFF; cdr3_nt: TGTGCCAGCTCACCACCTAGCCCTGTCTACAATGAGCAGTTCTTC
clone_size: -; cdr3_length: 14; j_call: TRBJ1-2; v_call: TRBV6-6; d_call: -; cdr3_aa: CATRTPSQGGGYTF; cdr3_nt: TGTGCCACCAGAACCCCCTCACAGGGAGGTGGCTACACCTTC
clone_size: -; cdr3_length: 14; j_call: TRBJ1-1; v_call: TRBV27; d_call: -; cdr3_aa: CASSLRDWGTEAFF; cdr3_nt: TGTGCCAGCAGTTTAAGGGACTGGGGCACTGAAGCTTTCTTT
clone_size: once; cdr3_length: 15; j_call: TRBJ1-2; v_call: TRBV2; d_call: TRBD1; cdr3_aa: CASRGPSDRGHGYTF; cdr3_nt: TGTGCCAGCAGGGGCCCATCTGACAGGGGGCACGGCTACACCTTC
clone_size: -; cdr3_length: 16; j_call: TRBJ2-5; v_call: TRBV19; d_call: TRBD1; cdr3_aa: CASSTGTDFFQETQYF; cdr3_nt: TGTGCCAGTAGTACAGGGACAGACTTCTTCCAAGAGACCCAGTACTTC
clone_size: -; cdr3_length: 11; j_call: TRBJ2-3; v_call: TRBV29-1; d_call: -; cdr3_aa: CSAEADRRQYF; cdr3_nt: TGCAGCGCCGAAGCCGACAGGCGGCAGTATTTT
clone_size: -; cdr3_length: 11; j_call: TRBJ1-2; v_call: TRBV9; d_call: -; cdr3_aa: CASSSLGGYTF; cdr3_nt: TGTGCCAGCAGCTCACTGGGCGGCTACACCTTC
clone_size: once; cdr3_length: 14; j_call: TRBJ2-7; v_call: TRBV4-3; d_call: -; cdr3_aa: CASSQDRSGYEQYF; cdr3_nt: TGCGCCAGCAGCCAAGATCGTAGCGGCTACGAGCAGTACTTC
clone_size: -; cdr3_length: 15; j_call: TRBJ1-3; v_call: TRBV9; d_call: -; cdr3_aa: CASSVSGFSGNTIYF; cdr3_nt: TGTGCCAGCAGCGTAAGCGGTTTCTCTGGAAACACCATATATTTT
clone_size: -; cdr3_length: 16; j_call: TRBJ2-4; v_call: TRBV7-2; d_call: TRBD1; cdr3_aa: CASSTGTGNPKNIQYF; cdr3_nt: TGTGCCAGCAGCACGGGGACAGGTAACCCCAAAAACATTCAGTACTTC
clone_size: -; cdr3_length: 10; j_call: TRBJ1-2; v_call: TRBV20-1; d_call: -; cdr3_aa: CSILADGYTF; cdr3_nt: TGCAGTATCCTCGCGGATGGCTACACCTTC
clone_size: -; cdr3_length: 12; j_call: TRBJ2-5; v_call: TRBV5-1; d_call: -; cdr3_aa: CASKREQETQYF; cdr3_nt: TGCGCCAGCAAAAGGGAACAAGAGACCCAGTACTTC
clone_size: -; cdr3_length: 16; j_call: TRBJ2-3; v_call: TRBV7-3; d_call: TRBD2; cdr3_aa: CASSSFGRGPTDTQYF; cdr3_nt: TGTGCCAGCAGCTCGTTCGGGAGGGGCCCCACAGATACGCAGTATTTT
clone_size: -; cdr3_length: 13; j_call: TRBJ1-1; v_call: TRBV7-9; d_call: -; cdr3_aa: CASSLTPNTEAFF; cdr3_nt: TGTGCCAGCAGCCTCACGCCGAACACTGAAGCTTTCTTT
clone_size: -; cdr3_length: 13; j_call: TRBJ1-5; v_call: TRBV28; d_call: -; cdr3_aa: CASRRETNQPQHF; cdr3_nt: TGTGCCAGCCGGCGGGAAACCAATCAGCCCCAGCATTTT
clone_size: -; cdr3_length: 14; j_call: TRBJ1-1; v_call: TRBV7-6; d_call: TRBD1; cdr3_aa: CASRRTGSATEAFF; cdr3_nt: TGTGCCAGCAGAAGGACAGGGAGTGCCACTGAAGCTTTCTTT
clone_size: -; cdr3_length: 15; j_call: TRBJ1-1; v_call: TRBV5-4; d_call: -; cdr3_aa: CASSLALRVGTEAFF; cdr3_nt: TGTGCCAGCAGCTTGGCCCTCCGGGTGGGTACTGAAGCTTTCTTT
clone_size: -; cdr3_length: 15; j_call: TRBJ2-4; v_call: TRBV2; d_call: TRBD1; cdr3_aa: CASREDRVAKNIQYF; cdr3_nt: TGTGCCAGCAGGGAGGACAGGGTAGCCAAAAACATTCAGTACTTC
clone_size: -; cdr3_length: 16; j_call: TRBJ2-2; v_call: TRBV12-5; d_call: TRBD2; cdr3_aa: CASGLGLAGAPGELFF; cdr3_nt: TGTGCTAGTGGTTTGGGACTAGCGGGGGCCCCTGGGGAGCTGTTTTTT
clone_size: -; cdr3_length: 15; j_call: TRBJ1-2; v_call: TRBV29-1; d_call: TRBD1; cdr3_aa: CSAREQGGTNYGYTF; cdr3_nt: TGCAGCGCCCGAGAACAGGGGGGTACTAACTATGGCTACACCTTC
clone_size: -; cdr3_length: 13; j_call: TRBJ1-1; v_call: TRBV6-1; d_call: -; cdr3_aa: CALQVLVNTEAFF; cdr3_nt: TGTGCGTTACAGGTCCTCGTCAACACTGAAGCTTTCTTT
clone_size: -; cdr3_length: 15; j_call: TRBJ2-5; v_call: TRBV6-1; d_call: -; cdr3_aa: CASSAQVGAGETQYF; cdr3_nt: TGTGCCAGCAGTGCCCAGGTGGGGGCAGGGGAGACCCAGTACTTC
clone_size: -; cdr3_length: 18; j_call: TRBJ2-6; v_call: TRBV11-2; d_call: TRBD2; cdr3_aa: CASSFRSGRVAGANVLTF; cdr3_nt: TGTGCCAGCAGCTTTAGGAGCGGGAGGGTCGCCGGGGCCAACGTCCTGACTTTC
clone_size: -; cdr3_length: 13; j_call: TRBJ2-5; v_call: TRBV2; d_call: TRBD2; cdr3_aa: CASNVGGSETQYF; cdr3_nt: TGTGCCAGCAATGTGGGAGGGTCAGAGACCCAGTACTTC
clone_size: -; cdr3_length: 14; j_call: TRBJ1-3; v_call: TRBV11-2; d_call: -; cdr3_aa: CASSGTSSGNTIYF; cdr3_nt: TGTGCCAGCAGCGGCACTTCCTCTGGAAACACCATATATTTT
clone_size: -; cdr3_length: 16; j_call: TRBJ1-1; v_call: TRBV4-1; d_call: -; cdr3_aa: CASSQDDGSVNTEAFF; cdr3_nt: TGCGCCAGCAGCCAAGATGACGGGAGTGTGAACACTGAAGCTTTCTTT
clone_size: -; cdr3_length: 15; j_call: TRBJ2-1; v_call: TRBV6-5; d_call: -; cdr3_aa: CASSRGTTRGNEQFF; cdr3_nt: TGTGCCAGCAGCCGCGGGACAACCAGGGGCAATGAGCAGTTCTTC
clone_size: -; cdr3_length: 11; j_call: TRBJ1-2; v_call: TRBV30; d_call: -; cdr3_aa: CAWSVPPGYTF; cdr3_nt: TGTGCCTGGAGTGTACCACCTGGCTACACCTTC